These T cell receptor beta chains were read from a single sample in a study of blood T cell repertoires in COVID-19. Clones were sequenced by immunoSEQ multiplex PCR, and TCRdb holds only the in-frame ones, with some missing. Among some 74,000 clones listed, around 88% were seen once. The sequenced material came from peripheral blood. All receptors come from a woman of 80 years or more with acute or convalescent COVID-19. Each CDR3 is given with its conserved first and last residue. D genes are given only for firm matches. The size of a clone is reported for some rows only, either as once, few or many, or as a class for expanded clones.

V	D	J	size	DNA	CDR3
TRBV19	TRBD2	TRBJ2-2	once	TGTGCCAGTACCCTTAGGGGTGCGGGACTAGCGGGGGTTGGCACCGGGGAGCTGTTTTTT	CASTLRGAGLAGVGTGELFF
TRBV7-3	-	TRBJ2-5	-	TGTGCCAGCAGCCCGCAGGGTAGCACGGGAGAGACCCAGTACTTC	CASSPQGSTGETQYF
TRBV10-3	-	TRBJ1-2	-	TGTGCCATCAGTGGGGGAGGGGCGCAAGGCTACACCTTC	CAISGGGAQGYTF
TRBV3-1/TRBV3-2	-	TRBJ2-7	few	TGTGCCAGCAGCGGGACTCCCGTTAGTCGCTACGAGCAGTACTTC	CASSGTPVSRYEQYF
TRBV14	-	TRBJ1-6	-	TGTGCCAGCAGCCAACAGGGAGGTACACCCCTCCACTTT	CASSQQGGTPLHF
TRBV5-1	TRBD1	TRBJ2-5	-	TGCGCCAGCAGCTCGGGTGGGACAGAAGAGACCCAGTACTTC	CASSSGGTEETQYF
TRBV6-5	-	TRBJ1-1	few	TGTGCCAGCAGTTTGGCGGGGGTGGGCACTGAAGCTTTCTTT	CASSLAGVGTEAFF
TRBV7-3	-	TRBJ1-2	-	TGTGCCAGCAGCCAAAGCCACGGTTTGGATGGCTACACCTTC	CASSQSHGLDGYTF
TRBV6-1	-	TRBJ2-7	once	TGTGCCAGCAGTGAAAGTAGAAGAGGCCTATCACACGTCTCCGAGCAGTACTTC	CASSESRRGLSHVSEQYF
TRBV9	-	TRBJ2-7	once	TGTGCCAGCAGCGTCCACCTAGGAAGTCTCTACGAGCAGTACTTC	CASSVHLGSLYEQYF
TRBV7-2	TRBD1	TRBJ2-1	-	TGTGCCAGCAGCCCCGACAGGGGAGGGCAGTTCTTC	CASSPDRGGQFF
TRBV2	TRBD1	TRBJ1-2	-	TGTGCCATCCCGAAAGGGGGGAGACAGGGAGATTCTGGCTACACCTTC	CAIPKGGRQGDSGYTF
TRBV19	-	TRBJ2-6	-	TGTGCCAGTACCTCGGCCGGACAGTTATCTGGGGCCAACGTCCTGACTTTC	CASTSAGQLSGANVLTF
TRBV18	TRBD2	TRBJ2-1	-	TGTGCCAGCTCACCAAAGTTGGGACTAGCGGGGGGGGTCGACAGCTACAATGAGCAGTTCTTC	CASSPKLGLAGGVDSYNEQFF
TRBV19	TRBD1	TRBJ1-2	-	TGTGCCAGTAGTATAGCGGCGGCAGGGGGCACGAACTATGGCTACACCTTC	CASSIAAAGGTNYGYTF
TRBV5-4	-	TRBJ2-2	-	TGTGCCAGCAGCTTAAAAGGGGCCGCCGGGGAGCTGTTTTTT	CASSLKGAAGELFF
TRBV7-6	-	TRBJ2-7	-	TGTGCCAGCAGCCCCGGACAGCTCTACGAGCAGTACTTC	CASSPGQLYEQYF
TRBV7-3	-	TRBJ2-2	-	TGTGCCAGCACTCTGAAAGTGAGCACCGGGGAGCTGTTTTTT	CASTLKVSTGELFF
TRBV3-1/TRBV3-2	-	TRBJ2-2	-	TGTGCCAGCAGCCCCAGAAGAGGGGGGGAGCTGTTTTTT	CASSPRRGGELFF
TRBV27	-	TRBJ2-1	-	TGTGCCAGCAGAGCTAGTAGGAGAAATGAGCAGTTCTTC	CASRASRRNEQFF
TRBV3-1/TRBV3-2	-	TRBJ1-6	-	TGTGCCAGCAGCCAAGCCCGGGGAAATAATTCACCCCTCCACTTT	CASSQARGNNSPLHF
TRBV2	TRBD1	TRBJ2-7	-	TGTGCCAGCAGCAGACCGGGACAGGGGGCGACGGGTAGCGTTTACGAGCAGTACTTC	CASSRPGQGATGSVYEQYF
TRBV5-4	TRBD1	TRBJ2-7	-	TGTGCCAGCAGCTTGAAAACAGGGGGTATCTACGAGCAGTACTTC	CASSLKTGGIYEQYF
TRBV5-1	-	TRBJ2-1	-	TGCGCCAGCAGCTTGGACCGAGATGAGCAGTTCTTC	CASSLDRDEQFF
TRBV7-6	TRBD2	TRBJ2-3	-	TGTGCCAGCAGCCCAGGGACTAGCGGGGGCCTCACAGATACGCAGTATTTT	CASSPGTSGGLTDTQYF
TRBV7-2	TRBD2	TRBJ2-2	once	TGTGCCAGCAGCCCGGGGGGGACGAACACCGGGGAGCTGTTTTTT	CASSPGGTNTGELFF
TRBV11-2	-	TRBJ2-7	-	TGTGCCAGCAGCCCTCCAGGGCTAGTTGCCGAGCAGTACTTC	CASSPPGLVAEQYF
TRBV12-5	-	TRBJ1-1	-	TGTGCTAGTGGTTTATCGAGAGAAGCTTTCTTT	CASGLSREAFF
TRBV5-1	TRBD2	TRBJ2-7	-	TGCGCCAGCAGCCGGGGGGACGGCTACGAGCAGTACTTC	CASSRGDGYEQYF
TRBV28	-	TRBJ1-3	once	TGTGCCAGCAGTTTACGGTTTCTCGAAAACACCATATATTTT	CASSLRFLENTIYF
TRBV5-5	-	TRBJ2-5	-	TGTGCCAGCAGCCCCGGAGGGGAGACCCAGTACTTC	CASSPGGETQYF
TRBV9	TRBD1	TRBJ2-7	-	TGTGCCAGCAGCGTAGGTAACAGGGGGTACGAGCAGTACTTC	CASSVGNRGYEQYF
TRBV14	-	TRBJ2-5	-	TGTGCCAGCAGCTCCACATGGGACAACAGTTTCCAAGAGACCCAGTACTTC	CASSSTWDNSFQETQYF
TRBV5-1	-	TRBJ1-1	-	TGCGCCAGCAGCCCCCAGACAGGGAACACTGAAGCTTTCTTT	CASSPQTGNTEAFF
TRBV3-1/TRBV3-2	-	TRBJ2-1	-	TGTGCCAGCAGCCAAAACGGGAATGGGAGGGAGCAGTTCTTC	CASSQNGNGREQFF
TRBV19	-	TRBJ1-6	once	TGTGCCAGTAGTATGAACAGGGATTCACCCCTCCACTTT	CASSMNRDSPLHF
TRBV5-6	-	TRBJ2-3	-	TGTGCCAGCAGCTTGGTGGGGGCAGGGACAGATACGCAGTATTTT	CASSLVGAGTDTQYF
TRBV6-5	-	TRBJ1-2	-	TGTGCCAGCAGTTACCGTTTTGAACAGGAAACATCGGGCTACACCTTC	CASSYRFEQETSGYTF
TRBV5-6	TRBD1	TRBJ2-7	-	TGTGCCAGCAGCTTGGTTGGACAGGGCAGGTACGAGCAGTACTTC	CASSLVGQGRYEQYF
TRBV5-1	-	TRBJ2-2	-	TGCGCCAGCAGCTTTACCAGGAACACCGGGGAGCTGTTTTTT	CASSFTRNTGELFF